This TCR beta chain was recovered during a study of blood T cells in healthy people across ages. Overall study: Capture by template switching was about one barcoded beta molecule per two T cells.

Germline-derived CDR1 and CDR2 are SGHVS and FQNEAQ. V lost 6 bases and J lost 3, with 11 bases in between. CDR3 size: 13 residues. Donors each provided about 10 milliliters of peripheral blood. A second PCR of about 6 to 12 cycles used a sample-barcoded 5' primer and a J-beta primer mix. One entry per CDR3 protein, called by TCRdb with MiXCR from the 5' RACE reads. The sample lists about 640,000 distinct CDR3 sequences, about 54% occurring once. Study-level points and caveats: In older individuals, TCR beta diversity per million T cells was lower, falling roughly linearly with age. Diversity was higher, and naive CD4+ cells more numerous, in long-lived donors than in aged donors.

As to this clonotype: Its target is not known.

V is TRBV7-8 and J is TRBJ1-1; tentatively, D is TRBD1 (5 bases). The source material was blood. This sequence originates from a man aged 55 to 69 in good health. In DNA form, the CDR3 reads TGTGCCAGCAGTTGGGGGACGGACACTGAAGCTTTCTTT. Its protein product is CASSWGTDTEAFF.